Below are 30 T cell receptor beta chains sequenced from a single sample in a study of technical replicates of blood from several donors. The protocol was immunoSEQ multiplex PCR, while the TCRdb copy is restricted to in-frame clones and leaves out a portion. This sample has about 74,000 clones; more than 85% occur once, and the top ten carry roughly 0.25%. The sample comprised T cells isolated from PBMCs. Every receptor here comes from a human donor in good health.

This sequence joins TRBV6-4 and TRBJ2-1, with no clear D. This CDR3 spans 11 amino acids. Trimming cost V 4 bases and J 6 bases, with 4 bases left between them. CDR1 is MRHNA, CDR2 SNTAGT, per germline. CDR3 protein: CASSAGNEQFF. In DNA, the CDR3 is TGTGCCAGCAGTGCCGGCAATGAGCAGTTCTTC.

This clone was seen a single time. CDR3 nucleotide sequence: TGCAGCGCCGGACGGACAGGGGGCAATGAGCAGTTCTTC. Translating gives CSAGRTGGNEQFF. V is TRBV29-1 and J is TRBJ2-1, with 10 bases that match TRBD1. J was trimmed by 6 bases and V by 7 bases; bases with no gene match: 6. The CDR3 contains 13 residues. Germline assignment: CDR1 SQVTM and CDR2 ANQGSEA.

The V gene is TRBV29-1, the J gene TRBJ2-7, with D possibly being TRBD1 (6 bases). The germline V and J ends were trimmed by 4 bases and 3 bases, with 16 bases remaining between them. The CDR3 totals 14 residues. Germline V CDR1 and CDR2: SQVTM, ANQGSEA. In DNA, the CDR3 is TGCAGCGTTGGAGCCGGGACACACCGCTACGAGCAGTACTTC. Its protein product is CSVGAGTHRYEQYF.

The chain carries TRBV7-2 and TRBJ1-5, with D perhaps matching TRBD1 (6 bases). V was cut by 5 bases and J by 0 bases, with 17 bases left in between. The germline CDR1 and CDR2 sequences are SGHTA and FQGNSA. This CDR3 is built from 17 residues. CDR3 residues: CASSPGAGINSNQPQHF. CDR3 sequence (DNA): TGTGCCAGCAGCCCAGGGGCGGGTATTAATAGCAATCAGCCCCAGCATTTT.

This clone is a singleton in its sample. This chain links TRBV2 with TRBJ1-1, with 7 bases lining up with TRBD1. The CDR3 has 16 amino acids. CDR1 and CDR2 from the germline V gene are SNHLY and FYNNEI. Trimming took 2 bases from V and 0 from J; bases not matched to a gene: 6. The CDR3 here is CASSEYRTGLNTEAFF. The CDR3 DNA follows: TGTGCCAGCAGTGAATATAGGACAGGATTGAACACTGAAGCTTTCTTT.

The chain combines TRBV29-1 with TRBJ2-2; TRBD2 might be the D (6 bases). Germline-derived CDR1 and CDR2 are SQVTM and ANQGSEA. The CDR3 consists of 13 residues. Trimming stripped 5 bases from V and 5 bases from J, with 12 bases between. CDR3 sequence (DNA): TGCAGCGTTTTTCGGGACTGGACCGGGGAGCTGTTTTTT. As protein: CSVFRDWTGELFF.

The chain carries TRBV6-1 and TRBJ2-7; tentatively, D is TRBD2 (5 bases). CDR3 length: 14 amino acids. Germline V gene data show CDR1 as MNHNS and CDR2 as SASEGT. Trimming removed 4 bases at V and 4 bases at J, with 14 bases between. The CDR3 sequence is CASSVGGRTYEQYF. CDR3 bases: TGTGCCAGCAGTGTTGGCGGGCGAACATACGAGCAGTACTTC.

CDR3 amino acids: CASSASGINEQFF. The CDR3 DNA follows: TGTGCCAGCAGTGCTAGCGGGATCAATGAGCAGTTCTTC. This chain links TRBV2 with TRBJ2-1, with 9 bases lining up with TRBD2. The junction had 1 base not matched to a gene; V was cut back by 4 bases and J by 6 bases. Germline CDR1 and CDR2: SNHLY and FYNNEI. The CDR3 spans 13 residues.

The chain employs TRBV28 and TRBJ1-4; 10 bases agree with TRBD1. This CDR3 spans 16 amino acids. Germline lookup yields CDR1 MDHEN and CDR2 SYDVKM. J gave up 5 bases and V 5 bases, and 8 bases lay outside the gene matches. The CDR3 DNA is TGTGCCAGCAGTGACATACCGGGACAGGGGAATGAAAAACTGTTTTTT. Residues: CASSDIPGQGNEKLFF.

This CDR3 reads CATSISLGDTYEQYF. The CDR3 nucleotides read TGTGCCACCAGCATTTCCCTGGGGGACACCTACGAGCAGTACTTC. The chain links TRBV15 to TRBJ2-7, with D perhaps TRBD1 (6 bases). Trimming pared 4 bases from V and 2 bases from J, leaving 15 bases between. The CDR3 consists of 15 residues. CDR1 and CDR2 (germline): LNHNV, YYDKDF (reference sequence).

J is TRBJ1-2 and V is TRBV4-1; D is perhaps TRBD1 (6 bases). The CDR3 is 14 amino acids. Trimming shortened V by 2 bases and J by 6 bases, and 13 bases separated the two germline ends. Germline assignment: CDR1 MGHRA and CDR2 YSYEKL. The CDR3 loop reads CASSQIDRFNGYTF. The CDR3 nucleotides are TGCGCCAGCAGCCAAATTGACAGGTTTAATGGCTACACCTTC.

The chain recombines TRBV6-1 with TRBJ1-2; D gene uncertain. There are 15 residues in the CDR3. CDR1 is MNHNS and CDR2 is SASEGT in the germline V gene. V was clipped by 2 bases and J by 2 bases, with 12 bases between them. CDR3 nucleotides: TGTGCCAGCAGTGAATATCTTACGGAGAACTATGGCTACACCTTC. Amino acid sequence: CASSEYLTENYGYTF.

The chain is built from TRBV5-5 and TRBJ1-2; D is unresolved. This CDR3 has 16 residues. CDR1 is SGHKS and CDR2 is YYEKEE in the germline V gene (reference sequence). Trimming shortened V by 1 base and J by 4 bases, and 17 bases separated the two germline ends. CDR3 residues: CASSLRDSSEIYGYTF. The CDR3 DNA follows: TGTGCCAGCAGCTTGCGTGACTCCTCAGAAATCTATGGCTACACCTTC.

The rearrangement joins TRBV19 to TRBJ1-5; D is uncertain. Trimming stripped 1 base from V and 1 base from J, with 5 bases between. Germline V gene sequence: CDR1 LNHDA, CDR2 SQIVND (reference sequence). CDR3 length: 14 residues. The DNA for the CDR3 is TGTGCCAGTAGTATAGTGGGCAGCAATCAGCCCCAGCATTTT. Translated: CASSIVGSNQPQHF.

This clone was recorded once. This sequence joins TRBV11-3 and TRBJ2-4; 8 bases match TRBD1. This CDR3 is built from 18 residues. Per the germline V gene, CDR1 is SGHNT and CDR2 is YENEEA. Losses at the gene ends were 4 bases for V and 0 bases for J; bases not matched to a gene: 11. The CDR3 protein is CASSSGDRQGKAKNIQYF. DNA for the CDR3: TGTGCCAGCAGCTCTGGGGATAGACAGGGGAAAGCCAAAAACATTCAGTACTTC.

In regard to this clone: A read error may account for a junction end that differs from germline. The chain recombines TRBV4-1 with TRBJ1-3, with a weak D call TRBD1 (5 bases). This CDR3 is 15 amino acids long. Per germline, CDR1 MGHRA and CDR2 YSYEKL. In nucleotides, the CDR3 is TGCGCCAGCACCCAAGTGGACATTCTTGGAAACACCATATATTTT. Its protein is CASTQVDILGNTIYF.

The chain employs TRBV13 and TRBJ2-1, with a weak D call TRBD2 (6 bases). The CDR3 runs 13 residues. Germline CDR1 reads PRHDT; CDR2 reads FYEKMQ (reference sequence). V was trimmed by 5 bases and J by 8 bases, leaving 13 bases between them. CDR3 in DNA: TGTGCCAGCAGCGCAGGACCGGGGGATGAGCAGTTCTTC. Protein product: CASSAGPGDEQFF.

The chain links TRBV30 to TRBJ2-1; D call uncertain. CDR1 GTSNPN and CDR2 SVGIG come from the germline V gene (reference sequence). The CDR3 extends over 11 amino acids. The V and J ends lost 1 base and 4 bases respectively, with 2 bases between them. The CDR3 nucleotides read TGTGCCTGGAGTGCGTACAATGAGCAGTTCTTC. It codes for CAWSAYNEQFF. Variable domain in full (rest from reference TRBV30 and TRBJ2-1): SQTIHQWPATLVQPVGSPLSLECTVEGTSNPNLYWYRQAAGRGLQLLFYSVGIGQISSEVPQNLSASRPQDRQFILSSKKLLLSDSGFYLCAWSAYNEQFFGPGTRLTVL.

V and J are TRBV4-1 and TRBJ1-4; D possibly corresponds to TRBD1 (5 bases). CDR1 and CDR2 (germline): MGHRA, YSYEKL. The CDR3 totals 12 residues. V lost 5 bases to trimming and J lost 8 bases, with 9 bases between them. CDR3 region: CASSATGEKLFF. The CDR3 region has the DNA TGCGCCAGCAGCGCCACAGGCGAAAAACTGTTTTTT.

Here the CDR3 DNA reads TGTGCCAGCAGTTTCCATTTGGGACAGCTCCAAGAGACCCAGTACTTC. Its protein is CASSFHLGQLQETQYF. The chain employs TRBV28 and TRBJ2-5; TRBD1 agrees at 7 bases. Germline lookup yields CDR1 MDHEN and CDR2 SYDVKM. The V gene end was trimmed by 3 bases and the J gene end by 1 base; junction bases not matched to a gene: 8. This CDR3 has 16 residues.

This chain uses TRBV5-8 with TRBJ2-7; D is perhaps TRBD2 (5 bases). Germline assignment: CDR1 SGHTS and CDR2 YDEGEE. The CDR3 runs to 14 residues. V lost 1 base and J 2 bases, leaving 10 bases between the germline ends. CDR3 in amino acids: CASSLLADTYEQYF. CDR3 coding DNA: TGTGCCAGCAGCTTGCTAGCTGACACCTACGAGCAGTACTTC.

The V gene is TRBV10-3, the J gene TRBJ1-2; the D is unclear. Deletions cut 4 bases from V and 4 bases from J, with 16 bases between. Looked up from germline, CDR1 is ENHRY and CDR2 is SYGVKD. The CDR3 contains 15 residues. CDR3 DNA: TGTGCCATCAGTGCCGACATGCCAGCCGTCTATGGCTACACCTTC. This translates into CAISADMPAVYGYTF.

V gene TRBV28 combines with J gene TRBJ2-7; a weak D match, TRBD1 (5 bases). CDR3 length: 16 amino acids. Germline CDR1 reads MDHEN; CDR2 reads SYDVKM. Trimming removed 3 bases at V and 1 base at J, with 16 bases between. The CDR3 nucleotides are TGTGCCAGCAGTTTTAGGTTCGCAGGGATTTCCTACGAGCAGTACTTC. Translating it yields CASSFRFAGISYEQYF.

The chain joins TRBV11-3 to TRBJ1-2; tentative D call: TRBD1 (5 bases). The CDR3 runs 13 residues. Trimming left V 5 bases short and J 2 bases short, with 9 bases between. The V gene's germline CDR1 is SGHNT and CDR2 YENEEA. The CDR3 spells CASSTGVNYGYTF. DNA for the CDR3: TGTGCCAGCAGCACGGGGGTGAACTATGGCTACACCTTC.

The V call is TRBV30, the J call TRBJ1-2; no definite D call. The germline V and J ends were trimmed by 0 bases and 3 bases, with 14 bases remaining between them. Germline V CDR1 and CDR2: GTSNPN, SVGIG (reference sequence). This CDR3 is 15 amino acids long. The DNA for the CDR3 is TGTGCCTGGAGTGTAATGGGAAACGGGGACTATGGCTACACCTTC. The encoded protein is CAWSVMGNGDYGYTF.

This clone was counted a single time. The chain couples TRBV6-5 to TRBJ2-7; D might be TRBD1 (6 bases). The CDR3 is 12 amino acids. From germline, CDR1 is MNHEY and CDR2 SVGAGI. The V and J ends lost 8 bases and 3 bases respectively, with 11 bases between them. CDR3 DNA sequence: TGTGCCAGCGGGCACAGGGACTACGAGCAGTACTTC. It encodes CASGHRDYEQYF.

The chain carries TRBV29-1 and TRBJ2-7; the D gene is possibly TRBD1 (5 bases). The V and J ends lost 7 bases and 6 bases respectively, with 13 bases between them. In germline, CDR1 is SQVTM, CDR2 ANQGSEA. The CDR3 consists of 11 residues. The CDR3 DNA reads TGCAGCGGTCGGACCCAGGGCGAGCAGTACTTC. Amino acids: CSGRTQGEQYF.

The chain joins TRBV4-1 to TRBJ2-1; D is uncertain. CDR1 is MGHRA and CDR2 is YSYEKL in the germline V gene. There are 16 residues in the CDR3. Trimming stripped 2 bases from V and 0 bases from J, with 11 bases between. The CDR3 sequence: CASSQIGRSSYNEQFF. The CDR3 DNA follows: TGCGCCAGCAGCCAAATCGGCCGGAGCTCCTACAATGAGCAGTTCTTC.

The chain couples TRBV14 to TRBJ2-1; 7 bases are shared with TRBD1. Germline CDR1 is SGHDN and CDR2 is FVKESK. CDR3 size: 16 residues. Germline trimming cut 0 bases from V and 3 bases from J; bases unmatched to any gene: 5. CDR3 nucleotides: TGTGCCAGCAGCCAAGATGGGACAGTTATCTACAATGAGCAGTTCTTC. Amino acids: CASSQDGTVIYNEQFF.

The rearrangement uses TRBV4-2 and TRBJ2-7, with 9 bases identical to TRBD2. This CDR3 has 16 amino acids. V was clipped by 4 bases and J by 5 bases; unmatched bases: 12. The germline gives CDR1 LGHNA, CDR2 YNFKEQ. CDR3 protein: CASSPKIAGEGHEQYF. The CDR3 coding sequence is TGTGCCAGCAGCCCAAAAATAGCGGGAGAAGGTCACGAGCAGTACTTC.